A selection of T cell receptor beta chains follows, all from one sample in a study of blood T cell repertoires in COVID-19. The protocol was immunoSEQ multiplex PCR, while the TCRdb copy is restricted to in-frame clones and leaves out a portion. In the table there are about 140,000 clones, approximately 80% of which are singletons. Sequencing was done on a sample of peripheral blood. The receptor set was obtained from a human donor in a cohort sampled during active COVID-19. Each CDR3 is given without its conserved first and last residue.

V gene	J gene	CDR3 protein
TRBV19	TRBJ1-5	ASTPGWGTGALGPNQPQH
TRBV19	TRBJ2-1	ASSQRNYIDEQF
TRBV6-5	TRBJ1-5	ASSYDNRPNQPQH
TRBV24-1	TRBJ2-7	ATSARTTGPRDEQY
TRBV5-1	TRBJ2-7	ASSSIQGTYEQY
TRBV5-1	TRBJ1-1	ASSPGPGQDTEAF
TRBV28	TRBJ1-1	ASSLPLSGFGLPNTEAF
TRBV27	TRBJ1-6	ASSFRTGYNSPLH
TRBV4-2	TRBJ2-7	ASSSSRGEQY
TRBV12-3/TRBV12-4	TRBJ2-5	ASSISGSQTQY
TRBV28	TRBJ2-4	ASSLIGAGRAKNIQY
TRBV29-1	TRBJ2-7	SVGRDRSPSSYEQY
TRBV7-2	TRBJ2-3	ASSLRAMWTDTQY
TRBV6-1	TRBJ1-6	ASSDGGRGYNSPLH
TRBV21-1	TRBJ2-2	ASSKAEGKTGDCGCTGELF
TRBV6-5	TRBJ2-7	ASSYLRGPTHEQY
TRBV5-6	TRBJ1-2	ASSRGQSFGYT
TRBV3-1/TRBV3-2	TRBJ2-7	ASSRAYEQY
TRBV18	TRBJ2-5	ASSPGGWETQY
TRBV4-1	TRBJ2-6	ASSQGAGGKFSSGANVLT
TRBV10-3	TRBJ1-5	AISESKTGLGNQPQH
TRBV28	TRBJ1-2	ASSSPREVRANYGYT
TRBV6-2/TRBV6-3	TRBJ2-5	ASSTSGTGETQY
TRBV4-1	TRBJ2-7	ASSYRTGESYEQY
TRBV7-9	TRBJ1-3	ASSFNGNTIY
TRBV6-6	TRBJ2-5	ASSPGGAGSQETQY
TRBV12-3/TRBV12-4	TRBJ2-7	ASSLLAGDEQY
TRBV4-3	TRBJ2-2	ASSQGSGRWAGELF
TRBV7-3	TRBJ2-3	ASSLSSLPDTQY
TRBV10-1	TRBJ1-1	ASSSAPGQGGGEAF
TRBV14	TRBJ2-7	ASSQSSYEQY
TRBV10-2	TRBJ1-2	ASSESGADYGYT
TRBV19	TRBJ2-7	ASSLQDSYEQY
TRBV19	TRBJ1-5	ASRQKGGNQPQH
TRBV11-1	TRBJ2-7	ASSPPGTGNYEQY
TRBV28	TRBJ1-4	ASGPSGLPGGEKLF
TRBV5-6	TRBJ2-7	ASSWGGGTGVYEQY
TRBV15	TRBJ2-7	ATSPTGRSSYEQY
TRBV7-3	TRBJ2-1	ASGYSGRTNEQF
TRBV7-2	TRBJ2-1	ASSSELLYYNEQF
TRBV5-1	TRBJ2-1	ASSNSGRENEQF
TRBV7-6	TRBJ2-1	ASSLGGPGNREF
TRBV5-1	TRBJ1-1	ASTPGQGYTEAF
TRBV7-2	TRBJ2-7	ASSLEGSGYEQY
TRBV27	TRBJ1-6	ASSFSVGGFNSPLH
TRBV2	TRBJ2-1	ASHRDRGNEQF
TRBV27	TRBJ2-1	ASSSTVGRDFLTSSYNEQF
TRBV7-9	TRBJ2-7	ASSRTEGEQY
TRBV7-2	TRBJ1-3	ASSFLRQDVSGNTIY
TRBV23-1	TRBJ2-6	ASSQKGSRTTAETGTGANVLT
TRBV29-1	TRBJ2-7	SAGTGSYEQY
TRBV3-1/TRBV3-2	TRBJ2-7	ASSQAGKWY